This TCR beta chain was recorded in a study of T cell changes during pregnancy in multiple sclerosis (dated by TCRdb to about 2019). General notes on the study: In women with multiple sclerosis, the researchers looked at how the T cell repertoire shifted as pregnancy progressed.

V lost 3 bases and J lost 6 bases; the stretch between them is 15 bases long. Taken from cysteine to phenylalanine, the CDR3 has 14 residues. Just CDR3 DNA is preserved here, 42 bases in frame from base 1. Reading the germline V gene gives CDR1 MNHEY and CDR2 SVGAGI. Receptors were amplified or captured by the immunoSEQ multiplex PCR assay. Held by TCRdb, this immuneACCESS table contains in-frame sequences only and omits some clones. Under half of the omission traces to an unresolved V gene where checked; the cause of the rest is unknown. The sample table contains 35,000 to 45,000 clones; only one count was recorded for roughly 88% of them. The top ten constitute around 4.7% of the sample. On this clone: Its antigen is still unknown. The sample holds no much larger clone one base away, and base qualities are not on file.

This chain is built from TRBV6-5 and TRBJ2-7, with TRBD1 tentatively as D gene (6 bases match). The source material was peripheral blood, sampled in the second trimester of pregnancy. This clonotype originated in a female donor in good health, enrolled as a control in a pregnancy study. The DNA sequence is as follows: TGTGCCAGCAGTTATGGGGGCGCGATTTCCGAGCAGTACTTC. Translated, this gives CASSYGGAISEQYF.